This TCR beta chain comes out of a study of OX40 agonist ivuxolimab in advanced cancers. Study-wide context: Patients' therapy was ivuxolimab, an antibody that acts as an agonist of OX40 (CD134).

Study-wide results and limits: The antigens recognized by the expanded peripheral T cells, that is their antigen specificity, were not determined. The mean number of expanded clones was higher in CD8+ T cells than in CD4+. Compared with others, partial responders at 0.1-3.0 mg/kg displayed clonal expansion among the lowest.

The method was immunoSEQ multiplex PCR; TCRdb's version includes in-frame clones alone and lacks a portion of them. The sample lists 30,000 or so clones, over 60% occurring once. Notes on this clone: Its antigen is still unknown.

This CDR3 comprises 18 residues. Germline V gene lookup returns CDR1 SGHAT and CDR2 FQDESV (reference sequence). Trimming cost V 1 base and J 6 bases; bases outside gene matches: 14. The chain joins TRBV11-1 to TRBJ2-3; TRBD1 matches 9 bases. The sequence derives from an adult with an advanced solid tumor such as melanoma, head and neck, liver or kidney cancer. The input for sequencing was CD4+ or CD8+ T cells sorted from blood, taken in a trial of the OX40 agonist ivuxolimab. The CDR3 region is CASSLELTGTGKFDTQYF. The DNA of the CDR3 is TGTGCCAGCAGCTTAGAACTGACCGGGACAGGGAAATTTGATACGCAGTATTTT.